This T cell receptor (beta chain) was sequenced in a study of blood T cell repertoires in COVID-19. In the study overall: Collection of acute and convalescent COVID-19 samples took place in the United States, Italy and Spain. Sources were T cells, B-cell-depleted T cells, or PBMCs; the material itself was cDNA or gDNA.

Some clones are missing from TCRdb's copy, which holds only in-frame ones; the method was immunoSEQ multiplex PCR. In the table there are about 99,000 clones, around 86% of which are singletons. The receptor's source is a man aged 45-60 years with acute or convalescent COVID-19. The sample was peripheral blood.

The DNA for the CDR3 is TGTGCCAGCAGCTCTAGCGGGATACAAGAGACCCAGTACTTC. Translation: CASSSSGIQETQYF. The chain has TRBV5-7 and TRBJ2-5; TRBD2 agrees at 9 bases. TRBV5-7 is an open reading frame, and its role is uncertain. V trimming: 3 bases; J trimming: 2 bases; junction bases outside the gene matches: 2. The CDR3 sequence is 14 residues long.